One TCR beta chain is described in this entry. The antigen is unknown. These data come from a study of cytomegalovirus exposure and HLA in healthy donors. V was pared by 4 bases and J by 3 bases, with 6 bases of the junction left unmatched. Germline CDR1 MGHDK, CDR2 SYGVNS. This CDR3 contains 15 residues. Method: immunoSEQ multiplex PCR; TCRdb's copy keeps in-frame clones and lacks some. This table has roughly 52,000 clones, approximately 93% appearing once. Study-wide results and limits: There were some public TCRs occurring in many donors, but most TCR sequences were rare. In vitro data verified a few CMV-associated chains as specific for CMV antigens. Subsequent analysis showed first-cohort TCR clusters tending to co-occur in roughly 130 validation repertoires.

The donors were part of the approximately 130-subject validation cohort, which stood apart from the roughly 670-subject first cohort. Sequencing was performed on PBMCs. The genes are TRBV25-1 and TRBJ1-5, with 7 bases identical to TRBD1. This TCR derives from a young woman in good health and CMV-seropositive. The CDR3 DNA reads TGTGCCAGCAGTGGGGGGACAGCCCCCAATCAGCCCCAGCATTTT. Residues: CASSGGTAPNQPQHF. Supplemented by reference TRBV25-1 and TRBJ1-5, the full variable domain reads EADIYQTPRYLVIGTGKKITLECSQTMGHDKMYWYQQDPGMELHLIHYSYGVNSTEKGDLSSESTVSRIRTEHFPLTLESARPSHTSQYLCASSGGTAPNQPQHFGDGTRLSIL.